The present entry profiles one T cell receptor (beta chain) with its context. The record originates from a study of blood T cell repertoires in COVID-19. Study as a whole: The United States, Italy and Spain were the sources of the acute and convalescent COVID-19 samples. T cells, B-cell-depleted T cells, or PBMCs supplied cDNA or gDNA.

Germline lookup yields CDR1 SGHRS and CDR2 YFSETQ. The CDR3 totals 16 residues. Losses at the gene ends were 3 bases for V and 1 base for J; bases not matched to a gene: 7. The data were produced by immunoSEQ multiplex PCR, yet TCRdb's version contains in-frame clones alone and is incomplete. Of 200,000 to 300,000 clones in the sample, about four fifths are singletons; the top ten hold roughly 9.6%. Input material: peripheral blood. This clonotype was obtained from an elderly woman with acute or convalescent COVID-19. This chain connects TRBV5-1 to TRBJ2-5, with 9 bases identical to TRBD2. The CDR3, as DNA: TGCGCCAGCAGCTCCGGTGGTAGCGGGGGCCAAGAGACCCAGTACTTC. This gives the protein CASSSGGSGGQETQYF.